This is a list of T cell receptor beta chains from one sample in a study of OX40 agonist ivuxolimab in advanced cancers. Some clones are missing from TCRdb's copy, which holds only in-frame ones; the method was immunoSEQ multiplex PCR. The sample lists some 64,000 clones, roughly 90% seen once, with 15% to 20% in the top ten. Here the sequenced sample was CD4+ or CD8+ T cells sorted from blood, taken in a trial of the OX40 agonist ivuxolimab. These receptors were collected from an adult with an advanced solid tumor such as melanoma, head and neck, liver or kidney cancer. Both conserved end residues are trimmed from each CDR3.

V gene: TRBV7-9; J gene: TRBJ1-2; CDR3 protein: ASSLLGDRGIGYGYT
V gene: TRBV6-1; J gene: TRBJ1-2; CDR3 protein: ASSEGTGWTYGYT
V gene: TRBV25-1; J gene: TRBJ2-1; CDR3 protein: ASTRPGYNEQF
V gene: TRBV19; J gene: TRBJ1-1; CDR3 protein: ASGEGTVNTEAF
V gene: TRBV7-8; J gene: TRBJ1-2; CDR3 protein: ASSPPGFYGYT
V gene: TRBV6-1; J gene: TRBJ1-2; CDR3 protein: ASTGGYGYGYT
V gene: TRBV9; J gene: TRBJ1-1; CDR3 protein: ASSVDTVNTEAF
V gene: TRBV6-6; J gene: TRBJ2-7; CDR3 protein: ASSYSGESYEQY
V gene: TRBV4-1; J gene: TRBJ2-2; CDR3 protein: ASSQALTGAGELF
V gene: TRBV6-4; J gene: TRBJ2-1; CDR3 protein: ASSESLAGYNEQF
V gene: TRBV6-6; J gene: TRBJ2-4; CDR3 protein: ASSYLVGGGSIQY
V gene: TRBV6-5; J gene: TRBJ2-7; CDR3 protein: ASSSGQGVSYEQY
V gene: TRBV5-8; J gene: TRBJ1-5; CDR3 protein: ASSALSGQGDNQPQH
V gene: TRBV19; J gene: TRBJ2-7; CDR3 protein: ASSPGDANPYEQY
V gene: TRBV7-2; J gene: TRBJ2-4; CDR3 protein: ASSASGMD
V gene: TRBV28; J gene: TRBJ1-1; CDR3 protein: ASTRDRGGTEAF
V gene: TRBV7-9; J gene: TRBJ1-2; CDR3 protein: ASSSGAGYGYT
V gene: TRBV18; J gene: TRBJ1-1; CDR3 protein: ASSPPGVAEAF
V gene: TRBV7-9; J gene: TRBJ1-1; CDR3 protein: ASSLGLYTEAF
V gene: TRBV6-6; J gene: TRBJ1-2; CDR3 protein: ASSRDGAIYT
V gene: TRBV11-2; J gene: TRBJ2-7; CDR3 protein: ASSLLSISGEQY
V gene: TRBV6-1; J gene: TRBJ2-7; CDR3 protein: ASSEGTDTYEQY
V gene: TRBV19; J gene: TRBJ1-1; CDR3 protein: ASSIDGGRMTEAF
V gene: TRBV5-6; J gene: TRBJ2-3; CDR3 protein: ASGLLDRRELSTDTQY
V gene: TRBV6-6; J gene: TRBJ2-7; CDR3 protein: ASSYSAGTGLNEQY
V gene: TRBV2; J gene: TRBJ2-7; CDR3 protein: ASSEGLAGIYEQY
V gene: TRBV7-9; J gene: TRBJ1-2; CDR3 protein: ASSPSGTWGDGYT
V gene: TRBV6-5; J gene: TRBJ1-2; CDR3 protein: ASSYSPAAYGYT
V gene: TRBV7-2; J gene: TRBJ1-2; CDR3 protein: ASSLEFPRTGFGDYGYT